Below, 6 T cell receptor beta chains from the same sample are listed, as sequenced in a study of beta chain features in type 1 diabetes. Findings of the study overall: Within each of all four CD4+ subsets, Type 1 diabetes patients had TCRB CDR3s that were moderately but significantly shorter.

No antigen has been assigned to these receptors. The entirety of the isolated RNA underwent reverse transcription, so expressed TCRB transcripts were sequenced. Sequencing used immunoSEQ multiplex PCR; TCRdb keeps in-frame clones, though not all of them. The repertoire holds about 640,000 clones, roughly an eighth seen once, with more than 0.095% in the top ten. The sequenced sample consisted of naive CD4+ T cells from blood. The receptors originated from a young man with type 1 diabetes.

The V call is TRBV6-6, the J call TRBJ2-7, with D possibly matching TRBD1 (5 bases). Per germline, CDR1 MNHNY and CDR2 SVGAGI (reference sequence). The ends were cut back, 11 bases at V and 3 bases at J, with 14 bases in the middle. This CDR3 spans 12 amino acids. The CDR3 sequence is CASWGRSYEQYF. CDR3 DNA: TGTGCCTCATGGGGCAGGAGCTACGAGCAGTACTTC.

The rearrangement links TRBV18 to TRBJ1-5; D is unresolved. Trimming took off 5 bases at V and 2 bases at J, with 16 bases between the two ends. Per the germline V gene, CDR1 is KGHSH and CDR2 is LQKENI. This CDR3 spans 16 amino acids. CDR3 sequence reads: CASSVPGVEGNQPQHF. The CDR3 bases are TGTGCCAGCTCAGTCCCCGGGGTTGAAGGCAATCAGCCCCAGCATTTT.

This clone has more than one count but fewer than ten. This chain links TRBV7-8 with TRBJ1-2, with D maybe TRBD1 (5 bases). The CDR3 is 13 amino acids. Germline V gives CDR1 SGHVS, CDR2 FQNEAQ. Trimming stripped 10 bases from V and 1 base from J, with 13 bases between. CDR3 sequence reads: CAIRRGDNYGYTF. In DNA form, the CDR3 reads TGTGCCATCCGGAGGGGCGATAACTATGGCTACACCTTC.

This clone was seen a few times. This chain uses TRBV6-5 with TRBJ2-7; 8 bases match TRBD2. The germline V gene has CDR1 MNHEY and CDR2 SVGAGI. V shed 7 bases, J shed 2 bases, and the junction held 7 bases outside the gene matches. This CDR3 has 14 amino acids. CDR3 in DNA: TGTGCCAGCACCCCCTCGGGGGGGACCTACGAGCAGTACTTC. Translation gives CASTPSGGTYEQYF.

The chain employs TRBV2 and TRBJ1-5, with a possible D match to TRBD1 (5 bases). The CDR3 is 14 amino acids. The germline CDR1 and CDR2 sequences are SNHLY and FYNNEI. V lost 6 bases and J lost 11, with 20 bases in between. The CDR3 loop is CASSGGVGSPAQHF. The CDR3 region has the DNA TGTGCCAGCAGCGGAGGGGTCGGGTCCCCAGCCCAGCATTTT.

As concerns this clone: At one boundary the junction diverges from the germline segment, which might be a read error. V is TRBV6-5 and J is TRBJ1-2, with 10 bases fitting TRBD1. The CDR3 totals 14 residues. CDR1 is MNHEY, CDR2 SVGAGI, per germline. The CDR3 DNA follows: TGTGCCAGCAGTCCCGGGACAGGGGACTATGGCTACGCCTTC. As protein: CASSPGTGDYGYAF.